This T cell receptor beta chain appears in the sequencing data of a study of CD8+CD57+ T cells in acquired aplastic anemia. This CDR3 contains 17 residues. Germline V gives CDR1 WNHNN, CDR2 SYGVQD (reference sequence). Trimming pared 1 base from V and 0 bases from J, leaving 13 bases between. Genomic DNA served as template for TCR beta VDJ and CDR3 profiling. TCRdb re-analysed the reads in MiXCR, keeping a single row per CDR3 protein. This sample has some 180,000 distinct CDR3 sequences, with under 55% found just once. The rearrangement uses TRBV10-1 and TRBJ1-5; D uncertain. The specimen was sorted CD4+, CD8+, or CD8+CD57+ T cells (not recorded which) from PBMCs. This clonotype was obtained from a human donor in good health. CDR3 loop: CASSEWSALCSNQPQHF. CDR3 DNA sequence: TGCGCCAGCAGTGAGTGGTCAGCACTGTGTAGCAATCAGCCCCAGCATTTT.